These 26 T cell receptor beta chains came from one sample sequenced in a study of response to subunit inactivated influenza vaccine. MiXCR, applied by TCRdb to the RT-PCR reads, yields one record per CDR3 protein. The table records around 760,000 distinct CDR3 sequences, approximately 15% of them present only once. The material sequenced was PBMCs from blood, taken roughly 2 weeks before vaccination. These receptors originate from a middle-aged man who received an inactivated influenza vaccine.

Only a few counts were recorded for this clonotype. This chain joins TRBV29-1 and TRBJ2-5; D tentatively fits TRBD1 or TRBD2 (6 bases each). Germline CDR1 is SQVTM and CDR2 is ANQGSEA. V lost 3 bases and J lost 5, with 16 bases in between. The CDR3 has 14 amino acids. CDR3 nucleotide sequence: TGCAGCGTTGAGGTGACAGGAGGAGGGGAGACCCAGTACTTC. This sequence encodes CSVEVTGGGETQYF. The entire variable domain, with the rest obtained from reference TRBV29-1 and TRBJ2-5, is as follows: SAVISQKPSRDICQRGTSLTIQCQVDSQVTMMFWYRQQPGQSLTLIATANQGSEATYESGFVIDKFPISRPNLTFSTLTVSNMSPEDSSIYLCSVEVTGGGETQYFGPGTRLLVL.

This clonotype has just a few counts. In DNA form, the CDR3 reads TGTGCCACCCGAGTGTCGGGACAGTTTAATTCACCCCTCCACTTT. Translated: CATRVSGQFNSPLHF. The rearrangement joins TRBV6-1 to TRBJ1-6; 7 bases fit TRBD1. Per the germline V gene, CDR1 is MNHNS and CDR2 is SASEGT. The CDR3 contains 15 residues. The junction had 12 bases not matched to a gene; V was cut back by 10 bases and J by 6 bases.

This clonotype was counted a few times. The V call is TRBV27, the J call TRBJ2-2; 12 nucleotides line up with TRBD2. J lost 2 bases, V lost 0 bases, and 4 bases had no gene match. The CDR3 consists of 18 residues. Germline CDR1 is MNHEY and CDR2 is SMNVEV (reference sequence). CDR3 in DNA: TGTGCCAGCAGTTTATCGGCTAGCGGGAGGGCTAACACCGGGGAGCTGTTTTTT. It yields the protein CASSLSASGRANTGELFF.

This clonotype has a handful of counts. J is TRBJ1-5 and V is TRBV20-1, with TRBD1 identical over 7 bases. This CDR3 has 13 amino acids. In germline, CDR1 is DFQATT, CDR2 SNEGSKA (reference sequence). Trimming cost V 2 bases and J 5 bases; bases outside gene matches: 3. This CDR3 is CSARKGTDQPQHF. The CDR3 DNA is TGCAGTGCTAGAAAAGGGACAGATCAGCCCCAGCATTTT.

The V gene is TRBV19, the J gene TRBJ2-3, with 8 bases aligning to TRBD2. The V gene's germline CDR1 is LNHDA and CDR2 SQIVND (reference sequence). V dropped 7 bases and J dropped 6; count of bases not matched to a gene: 12. This CDR3 region has 15 residues. CDR3 in amino acids: CASTLSGISKDTQYF. The CDR3 bases are TGTGCCAGTACCCTTAGCGGGATCAGTAAGGATACGCAGTATTTT. Filled out from reference TRBV19 and TRBJ2-3, the complete variable domain reads DGGITQSPKYLFRKEGQNVTLSCEQNLNHDAMYWYRQDPGQGLRLIYYSQIVNDFQKGDIAEGYSVSREKKESFPLTVTSAQKNPTAFYLCASTLSGISKDTQYFGPGTRLTVL.

This clonotype was seen a few times. The chain carries TRBV19 and TRBJ1-4; D gene ambiguous. V was pared by 1 base and J by 5 bases, with 11 bases between. CDR3 length: 15 amino acids. CDR1 and CDR2 from the germline V gene are LNHDA and SQIVND (reference sequence). The CDR3 nucleotides are TGTGCCAGTAGTATAGGGGAAGGAGGAAATGAAAAACTGTTTTTT. It codes for CASSIGEGGNEKLFF.

The rearrangement links TRBV5-1 to TRBJ2-3; 8 nucleotides line up with TRBD2. The germline V gene encodes CDR1 SGHRS and CDR2 YFSETQ. Trimming took 5 bases from V and 2 from J; bases not matched to a gene: 7. The CDR3 runs to 15 residues. CDR3: CASRLLAVDTDTQYF. CDR3 nucleotide sequence: TGCGCCAGCAGACTACTAGCGGTAGACACAGATACGCAGTATTTT.

Ten or more counts support this clonotype. This chain joins TRBV5-5 and TRBJ2-2; 9 nucleotides align to TRBD1. The CDR3 is 17 residues long. The J segment lost 1 base and the V segment lost 3 bases, leaving 7 bases of the junction unmatched. CDR1 is SGHKS and CDR2 is YYEKEE in the germline V gene (reference sequence). As DNA, the CDR3 is TGTGCCAGCAGCTCCCAGACAGGGGGTGGGAACACCGGGGAGCTGTTTTTT. It encodes CASSSQTGGGNTGELFF. Full variable domain (rest looked up from reference TRBV5-5 and TRBJ2-2): DAGVTQSPTHLIKTRGQQVTLRCSPISGHKSVSWYQQVLGQGPQFIFQYYEKEERGRGNFPDRFSARQFPNYSSELNVNALLLGDSALYLCASSSQTGGGNTGELFFGEGSRLTVL.

The chain recombines TRBV4-1 with TRBJ2-2; no reliable D call. This CDR3 comprises 16 residues. Trimming pared 3 bases from V and 3 bases from J, leaving 14 bases between. Germline CDR1 reads MGHRA; CDR2 reads YSYEKL. The CDR3 reads CASSQAPALDTGELFF. CDR3 coding DNA: TGCGCCAGCAGCCAGGCTCCCGCCTTAGACACCGGGGAGCTGTTTTTT.

The chain joins TRBV7-2 to TRBJ1-5; a possible D gene is TRBD1 (5 bases). Trimming removed 8 bases at V and 9 bases at J, with 20 bases between. Per germline, CDR1 SGHTA and CDR2 FQGNSA. The CDR3 runs to 14 residues. The CDR3 loop is CASGRDGPIGPQHF. CDR3 bases: TGTGCCAGCGGCCGGGACGGGCCGATCGGGCCCCAGCATTTT.

This clonotype was recorded many times. This rearrangement joins TRBV19 to TRBJ1-1, with no clear D. V dropped 4 bases and J dropped 3 bases, with 15 bases sitting between them. Germline loops: CDR1 LNHDA, CDR2 SQIVND (reference sequence). The CDR3 is made up of 15 amino acids. The CDR3 spells CASSTGFASDTEAFF. In DNA, the CDR3 is TGTGCCAGTAGTACTGGTTTCGCAAGCGACACTGAAGCTTTCTTT.

This clonotype has only a few counts. This sequence joins TRBV12-3 or TRBV12-4 and TRBJ2-3; D gene uncertain. CDR3 length: 14 residues. V was clipped by 2 bases and J by 2 bases, with 8 bases between them. CDR3 nucleotides: TGTGCCAGCAGTTTACAGGAACTCACAGATACGCAGTATTTT. This sequence encodes CASSLQELTDTQYF.

V usage is TRBV5-1 and J usage is TRBJ2-5; 16 bases are shared with TRBD2. From germline, CDR1 is SGHRS and CDR2 YFSETQ. The length of the CDR3 is 18 residues. V lost 4 bases, J lost 4 bases, and 10 bases stayed unmatched. The CDR3 coding sequence is TGCGCCAGCAGCCCCGGGACTAGCGGGAGGGCAAGCACAGAGACCCAGTACTTC. Translation: CASSPGTSGRASTETQYF.

The chain joins TRBV4-2 to TRBJ2-7; D uncertain. The CDR3 runs to 16 residues. The germline CDR1 and CDR2 sequences are LGHNA and YNFKEQ. V gave up 0 bases and J gave up 5 bases, with 17 bases separating them. CDR3 DNA sequence: TGTGCCAGCAGCCAAGATCACAGACCAGAATTCAACGAGCAGTACTTC. This translates into CASSQDHRPEFNEQYF.

This clonotype came up once. A junction end diverges from the germline sequence, so it may reflect a read error. The J gene is TRBJ2-2, the V gene TRBV2; D uncertain. This CDR3 contains 17 residues. Germline V gives CDR1 SNHLY, CDR2 FYNNEI. This CDR3 is CTSSSRTYSPNYGELFF. CDR3 DNA: TGTACCAGCAGCTCCAGGACCTATTCCCCGAACTACGGGGAGCTGTTTTTT.

Regarding this clonotype: Being one base from a much bigger clone, this may be a read error. This chain links TRBV4-2 with TRBJ2-3; possible D gene TRBD2, 5 bases. This CDR3 region has 15 residues. The germline CDR1 and CDR2 sequences are LGHNA and YNFKEQ. The CDR3 sequence is CAISQEGDFTDTQYF. The CDR3 DNA reads TGTGCCATCAGCCAAGAGGGAGACTTCACAGATACGCAGTATTTT.

This rearrangement joins TRBV12-3 or TRBV12-4 to TRBJ2-1; D may be TRBD1 or TRBD2 (5 bases each). This CDR3 has 15 residues. Between the trimmed V and J ends, which lost 2 bases and 9 bases, there was a span of 17 bases. CDR3 loop: CASSLSGPHGGEQFF. For the CDR3, the DNA is TGTGCCAGCAGTTTATCGGGACCCCATGGGGGTGAGCAGTTCTTC.

This clonotype was found a few times. The chain recombines TRBV20-1 with TRBJ2-7, with 10 bases lining up with TRBD1. CDR3 length: 16 amino acids. Germline V gene sequence: CDR1 DFQATT, CDR2 SNEGSKA (reference sequence). V shed 5 bases and J 3 bases; nucleotides not matched to a gene: 13. The CDR3 DNA reads TGCAGTGCTCGTGGGGGCACCGGGACAGGGGACTACGAGCAGTACTTC. Amino acids: CSARGGTGTGDYEQYF.

This clonotype appeared a few times. The chain employs TRBV7-8 and TRBJ2-7; 9 bases map to TRBD1. The junction had 4 bases not matched to a gene; V was cut back by 7 bases and J by 0 bases. The CDR3 covers 14 residues. Germline values: CDR1 SGHVS, CDR2 FQNEAQ. CDR3 sequence reads: CASTTGGSSYEQYF. CDR3 nucleotide sequence: TGTGCCAGCACGACAGGGGGGAGCTCCTACGAGCAGTACTTC.

V gene TRBV29-1 combines with J gene TRBJ2-7, with TRBD1 identical over 7 bases. The CDR3 has 11 residues. V dropped 8 bases and J dropped 7; count of bases not matched to a gene: 8. CDR1 is SQVTM and CDR2 is ANQGSEA in the germline V gene. CDR3 in DNA: TGCAGCACAAAGGGGGCTCGGGAGCAGTACTTC. It specifies CSTKGAREQYF.

In its sample, this clonotype was seen a few times. The chain joins TRBV10-2 to TRBJ2-3, with TRBD1 matching over 9 bases. Per the germline V gene, CDR1 is WSHSY and CDR2 is SAAADI. J lost 3 bases, V lost 8 bases, and 3 bases had no gene match. The CDR3 has 13 residues. CDR3 amino acids: CASGTGTTDTQYF. The CDR3 DNA follows: TGCGCCAGCGGGACAGGGACGACAGATACGCAGTATTTT.

V gene TRBV12-3 or TRBV12-4 combines with J gene TRBJ2-1; possibly TRBD1 or TRBD2 for D (5 bases each). The CDR3 contains 15 residues. Trimming left V 6 bases short and J 4 bases short, with 16 bases between. For the CDR3, the DNA is TGTGCCAGCAGCCCCGGATGGGGGATATACAATGAGCAGTTCTTC. This gives the protein CASSPGWGIYNEQFF.

This chain joins TRBV5-8 and TRBJ2-2; TRBD1 matches 9 bases. The CDR3 consists of 17 residues. Trimming took 4 bases from V and 5 from J; bases not matched to a gene: 12. Germline CDR1 and CDR2: SGHTS and YDEGEE. This chain's CDR3 is CASSPYPGTGKTGELFF. The CDR3 DNA reads as TGTGCCAGCAGCCCATACCCCGGGACAGGGAAGACCGGGGAGCTGTTTTTT.

In this sample, this clonotype turned up a few times. The V call is TRBV5-1, the J call TRBJ1-1; 7 positions agree with TRBD1. The CDR3 covers 16 residues. Trimming took 3 bases from V and 6 from J; bases not matched to a gene: 14. Per germline, CDR1 SGHRS and CDR2 YFSETQ. The CDR3 protein is CASSSTGASLVPEAFF. CDR3 DNA sequence: TGCGCCAGCAGCTCAACAGGGGCGTCGTTGGTACCTGAAGCTTTCTTT.

The table lists this clonotype with a few counts. V and J are TRBV5-4 and TRBJ2-5; 11 positions agree with TRBD2. Per the germline V gene, CDR1 is SGHNT and CDR2 is YYREEE (reference sequence). The CDR3 is 15 amino acids. V lost 4 bases, J lost 4 bases, and 6 bases stayed unmatched. CDR3 protein: CASSGGGTSGETQYF. CDR3 nucleotide sequence: TGTGCCAGCAGCGGGGGCGGGACTAGCGGAGAGACCCAGTACTTC.

The genes are TRBV20-1 and TRBJ2-3; 11 nucleotides align to TRBD1. Germline V gene lookup returns CDR1 DFQATT and CDR2 SNEGSKA (reference sequence). This CDR3 is 14 amino acids long. With 6 bases clipped from V and 3 bases from J, the junction kept 5 bases outside the gene matches. The CDR3 sequence is CSAWTGGATDTQYF. For the CDR3, the DNA is TGCAGTGCATGGACAGGGGGCGCAACAGATACGCAGTATTTT.